The sequence of this T cell receptor (beta chain) was determined in a study of vaccination and CD4 T cells after COVID-19. The Oncomine TCR Beta short-read assay was what sequenced the DNA obtained from cultured CD4+ T cells. MiXCR was run by TCRdb on the PCR reads, yielding one entry per CDR3 protein. The sample lists some 25,000 distinct CDR3 sequences; roughly two fifths were seen once. The CDR3 is 13 residues long. Germline assignment: CDR1 SGHNT and CDR2 YYREEE (reference sequence). V dropped 4 bases and J dropped 9 bases, with 14 bases sitting between them. Findings of the study overall: Within the convalescent patients, a median about 85% of the SARS-CoV-2-reactive clones were ones that appeared only post-vaccination.

Treatment denoted: approximately 11-day PBMC culture with coronavirus spike peptide pools or control peptides (ViraFEST assay). Details on this clonotype: What it recognizes is unknown.

The receptor was derived from a human donor who had recovered from COVID-19. The chain combines TRBV5-4 with TRBJ1-3; TRBD1 is a possible D gene (5 bases). Sequencing was carried out using CD4+ T cells from blood, cultured in vitro. The chain's CDR3 is CASSPWDERTIYF. CDR3 sequence (DNA): TGTGCCAGCAGCCCCTGGGACGAACGCACCATATATTTT.